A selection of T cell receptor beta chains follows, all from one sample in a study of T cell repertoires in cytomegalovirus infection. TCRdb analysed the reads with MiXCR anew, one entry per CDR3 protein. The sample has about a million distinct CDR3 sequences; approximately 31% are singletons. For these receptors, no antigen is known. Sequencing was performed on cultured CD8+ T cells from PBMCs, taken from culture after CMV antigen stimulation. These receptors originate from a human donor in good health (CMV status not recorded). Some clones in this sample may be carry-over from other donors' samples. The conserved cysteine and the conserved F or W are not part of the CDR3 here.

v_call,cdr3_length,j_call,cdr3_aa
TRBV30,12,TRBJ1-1,AWSADRGNTEAF
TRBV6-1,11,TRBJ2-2,ASSEAQIGELF
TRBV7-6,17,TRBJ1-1,ASSLTPVGTGAGNTEAF
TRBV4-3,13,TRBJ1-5,ASSQGIQGNQPQH
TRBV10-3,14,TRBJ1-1,AISGVGTGDNTEAF
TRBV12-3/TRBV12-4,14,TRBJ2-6,ASSLDSLTGANVLT
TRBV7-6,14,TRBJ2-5,ASSLVFQGTQETQY
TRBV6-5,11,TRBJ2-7,ASSYGQTYEQY
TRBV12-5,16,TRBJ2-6,ASGLRQVLFSGANVLT
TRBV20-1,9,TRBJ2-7,SAMGAYEQY
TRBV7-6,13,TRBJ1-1,ASSLEWGSGTEAF
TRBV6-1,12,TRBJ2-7,ASTRDRGHYEQY
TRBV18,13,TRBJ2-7,ASSPPGQFHYEQY
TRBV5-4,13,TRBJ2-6,ASSLVGPGANVLT
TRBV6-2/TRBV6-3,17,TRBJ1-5,ASPNLTMDSGIGNQPQH
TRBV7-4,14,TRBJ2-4,ASSPLKGEAKNIQY
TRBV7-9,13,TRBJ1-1,ASRPKRRLNTEAF
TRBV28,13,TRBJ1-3,ASSFDLSSGNTIY
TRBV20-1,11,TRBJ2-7,SARDTDTYEQY
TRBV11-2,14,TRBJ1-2,ASSLFRSEIGYGYT
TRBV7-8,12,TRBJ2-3,ASTLDRRRDTQY
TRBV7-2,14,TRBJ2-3,ASSLYGRGRTDTQY
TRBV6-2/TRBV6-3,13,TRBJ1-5,ASSFRGKMDQPQH
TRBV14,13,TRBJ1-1,ASSPGNLRNTEAF
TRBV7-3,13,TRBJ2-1,ASSLNQGAYNEQF
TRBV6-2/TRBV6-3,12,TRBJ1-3,ASRDRSSGNTIY
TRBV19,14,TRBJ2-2,TSSIYHSKNTGELF
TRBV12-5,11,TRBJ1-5,ASGFDSNQPQH
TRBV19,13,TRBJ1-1,ASSIGTGVNTEAF
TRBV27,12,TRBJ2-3,ASSRGLAVDTQY
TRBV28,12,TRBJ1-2,ASARVPTNYGYT
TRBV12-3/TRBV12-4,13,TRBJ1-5,ASSFRGYSNQPQH
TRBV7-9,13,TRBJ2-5,ASSLGDGVGETQY
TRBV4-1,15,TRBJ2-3,ASSQTPGTRSTDTQY
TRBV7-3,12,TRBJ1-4,EGLKGNRYEKLF
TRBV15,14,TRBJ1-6,ATSDGRSSYNSPLH
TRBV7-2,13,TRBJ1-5,ASSFYGEGRSTQH
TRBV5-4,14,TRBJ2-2,ASSWGRGGDTGELF
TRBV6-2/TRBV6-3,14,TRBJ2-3,ASSYSLDRIWDTQY
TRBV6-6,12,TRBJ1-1,ASSSRGWNTEAF
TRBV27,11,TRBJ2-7,ASSSGLYYEQY
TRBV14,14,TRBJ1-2,ASSQARREIRDGYT
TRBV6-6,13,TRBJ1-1,ASSMWTRMNTEAF
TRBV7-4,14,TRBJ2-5,ASSLGHRGPQETQY
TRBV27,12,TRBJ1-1,ASSLILGNTEAF
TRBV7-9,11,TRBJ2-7,ASSQASSYEQY
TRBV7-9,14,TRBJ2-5,ASTYSGGGRQETQY
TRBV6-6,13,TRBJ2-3,ASSGTLSNTDTQY
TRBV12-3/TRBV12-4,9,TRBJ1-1,ANSLGSEAF
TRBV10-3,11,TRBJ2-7,AISQDRTYEQY
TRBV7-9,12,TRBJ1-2,ASSAVSRRYGYT
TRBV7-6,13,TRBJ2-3,ASSSLAGGSDTQY
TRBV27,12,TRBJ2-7,ASSLGGRVHEQY
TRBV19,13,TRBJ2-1,ASSIWGGPNNEQF
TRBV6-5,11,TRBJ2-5,ASSYSFQETQY
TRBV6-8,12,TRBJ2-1,ASSTSGESDEQF
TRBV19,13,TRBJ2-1,ASRKDTTRINEQF
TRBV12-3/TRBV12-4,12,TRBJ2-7,ASSLVGRTYEQY
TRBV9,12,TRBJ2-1,ASGPNRGHNEQF
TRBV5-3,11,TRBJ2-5,ASSPGAPETQY